One T cell receptor (beta chain) is described in this entry. The V and J ends lost 5 bases and 6 bases, in that order; junction bases with no gene match: 6. Germline-derived CDR1 and CDR2 are SGHTA and FQGNSA. The CDR3 covers 13 residues. The entry originates in a study of Ad26.COV2.S vaccination and SARS-CoV-2 variants. Generated by immunoSEQ multiplex PCR, the TCRdb table keeps only in-frame clones and is missing some. The table shows more than 300,000 clones, with approximately 86% occurring only once. The treatment is: about 20 received Ad26.COV2.S at low or high dose, single or two shots; about 5 received placebo; per-sample allocation not given. Specimens were obtained on day 63 following the first vaccine or placebo injection.

V usage is TRBV7-2 and J usage is TRBJ1-2; 7 nucleotides line up with TRBD1. The receptor was derived from a person aged 18-60 years who received the Ad26.COV2.S COVID-19 vaccine or a placebo. This sample comprised peripheral blood, obtained in a trial of Ad26.COV2.S vaccine versus placebo. The CDR3 DNA is TGTGCCAGCAGCATACAGGGGAGCAATGGCTACACCTTC. This encodes CASSIQGSNGYTF. The complete variable domain, with remaining parts taken from reference TRBV7-2 and TRBJ1-2, reads GAGVSQSPSNKVTEKGKDVELRCDPISGHTALYWYRQSLGQGLEFLIYFQGNSAPDKSGLPSDRFSAERTGGSVSTLTIQRTQQEDSAVYLCASSIQGSNGYTFGSGTRLTVV.